This T cell receptor (beta chain) originates from a study of CD8+ T cells in alopecia areata. Study-level information: Oral tofacitinib (5 to 10 mg twice daily) was administered to treated patients. Whole-study findings and limits: Tofacitinib significantly decreased scalp clonality and expanded CD8+ clones among top 100.

Trimming left V 6 bases short and J 1 base short, with 13 bases between. The CDR3 is made up of 14 amino acids. Looked up from germline, CDR1 is SGHRS and CDR2 is YFSETQ. Note on this clone: The antigen remains undetermined.

Treatment of the sample: oral pan-JAK inhibitor, 5-10 mg twice daily. Reverse transcription of extracted RNA yielded cDNA, which provided the sequencing template. Clones were sequenced by immunoSEQ multiplex PCR, and TCRdb holds only the in-frame ones, with some missing. Here the sample spans about 210,000 clones, about 50% being singletons. The chain employs TRBV5-1 and TRBJ1-1; D ambiguous. The sequence came from a human donor with alopecia areata. The sequencing here drew on CD4+ T cells sorted from blood, taken at week 4, from a patient treated with tofacitinib. CDR3: CASKVDGSNTEAFF. CDR3 DNA: TGCGCCAGCAAAGTGGACGGTTCGAACACTGAAGCTTTCTTT.